These T cell receptor beta chains were read from a single sample in a study of CD8 T cells in ankylosing spondylitis. One entry per CDR3 protein results from TCRdb running MiXCR on the 5' RACE reads. Of 400,000 or so distinct CDR3 sequences in the sample, roughly 26% were seen once. Sequencing used blood, either unsorted or a sorted T cell fraction (not recorded which). Receptors were obtained from a male donor with ankylosing spondylitis. Each CDR3 is given with its conserved first and last residue. The D gene is left open where the match is weak. Size is omitted from some rows. Given values are once, few, many or a class for expanded clones.

clone_size | j_call | d_call | v_call | cdr3_nt | cdr3_aa
few | TRBJ2-7 | - | TRBV5-1 | TGCGCCAGCAGCGGTAAGGATTCGAATTACGAGCAGTACTTC | CASSGKDSNYEQYF
- | TRBJ1-1 | - | TRBV9 | TGTGCCAGCAGCGTCAGTAGCGACCCGACAGTGGGTAAGGCTTTCTTT | CASSVSSDPTVGKAFF
once | TRBJ1-5 | - | TRBV30 | TGTGCCTGGAGTATGGGGGTCAATAGCAATCAGCCCCAGCATTTT | CAWSMGVNSNQPQHF
- | TRBJ2-7 | - | TRBV5-1 | TGCGCCAGCAGCCTAGATGGGCCCGACTACGAGCAGTACTTC | CASSLDGPDYEQYF
- | TRBJ1-2 | - | TRBV3-1 | TGTGCCAGCAGCGCCCGTGTTGGTAACTATGGCTACACCTTC | CASSARVGNYGYTF
- | TRBJ2-7 | TRBD2 | TRBV10-2 | TGCGCCAGCTTACTAGCGGGAGAGGTTGTGAACGAGCAGTACTTC | CASLLAGEVVNEQYF
once | TRBJ2-5 | - | TRBV6-6 | TGTGCCAGCAGCCTCATCTCGGAAGAGACCCAGTACTTC | CASSLISEETQYF
once | TRBJ1-1 | - | TRBV20-1 | TGCAGTGCTAGAGGAAGGTCCACTGAAGCTTTCTTT | CSARGRSTEAFF
- | TRBJ2-7 | TRBD2 | TRBV7-9 | TGTGCCAGCAGCTTAGCCAGCGGGAGCAACGAGCAGTACTTC | CASSLASGSNEQYF
many | TRBJ1-5 | - | TRBV7-9 | TGTGCCAGCAGCTTCCAAAGACAGCCCCAGCATTTT | CASSFQRQPQHF
- | TRBJ1-4 | - | TRBV20-1 | TGCAGTGCCGGAGGGCAGACTAATGAAAAACTGTTTTTT | CSAGGQTNEKLFF